The sequence of this T cell receptor beta chain was determined in a study of blood T cell repertoires in COVID-19. In the source study's methods: Estimation of nucleated cell counts was performed using reference gene primer amplification. Generated by immunoSEQ multiplex PCR, the TCRdb table keeps only in-frame clones and is missing some. That table furnishes V, J and clone size, whereas the DNA furnished D and trimming. The profile covers 85,000 or so clones, with 90% to 95% appearing a single time and approximately 4.3% taken by the ten largest. Unmatched junction bases numbered 4, after V lost 0 bases and J lost 9 bases. Germline-derived CDR1 and CDR2 are SGHDT and YYEEEE. The CDR3 length is 15 residues.

The genes are TRBV5-6 and TRBJ2-1; TRBD2 agrees at 12 bases. This receptor was taken from a human donor with active COVID-19. The donor label of this sample is uncertain. Sequenced sample: peripheral blood. The CDR3 DNA sequence: TGTGCCAGCAGCTTGGAGGGACTAGCGGGCATTGAGCAGTTCTTC. This codes for CASSLEGLAGIEQFF.